This T cell receptor beta chain comes out of a study of cytomegalovirus exposure and HLA in healthy donors. Notes on the study in general: As a later analysis showed, a missense DCLRE1C variant was linked to trimming of TCR beta V- and J-genes.

Per germline, CDR1 SEHNR and CDR2 FQNEAQ (reference sequence). The CDR3 length is 14 residues. Use of 60 Vbeta and 13 Jbeta primers characterized the PCR. Sequencing used immunoSEQ multiplex PCR; TCRdb keeps in-frame clones, though not all of them. Of about 89,000 clones in the sample, 76% were seen once. With respect to this clone: Its antigen is undetermined. The junction does not match germline at one end; this may be a read error.

The genes are TRBV7-9 and TRBJ2-1; 9 bases match TRBD2. The clonotype originates from a male donor in good health and CMV-seronegative. Sequencing was performed on PBMCs. The CDR3 region has the DNA TGTTCCAGCCTAGTAGCGGGAGTTTCCAATGAGCAGTTCTTC. It yields the protein CSSLVAGVSNEQFF. Together with reference TRBV7-9 and TRBJ2-1, the CDR3 gives the full variable domain: DTGVSQNPRHKITKRGQNVTFRCDPISEHNRLYWYRQTLGQGPEFLTYFQNEAQLEKSRLLSDRFSAERPKGSFSTLEIQRTEQGDSAMYLCSSLVAGVSNEQFFGPGTRLTVL.